A single T cell receptor beta chain is shown here with its context. This record belongs to a study of blood T cell repertoires in COVID-19. Study in general: The United States, Italy and Spain supplied acute and convalescent COVID-19 samples. T cells, B-cell-depleted T cells, or PBMCs supplied cDNA or gDNA.

This CDR3 has 15 amino acids. Germline-derived CDR1 and CDR2 are SGDLS and YYNGEE. V lost 0 bases, J lost 3 bases, and 10 bases lay in between. The authors' processing: Scientists estimated how many nucleated cells there were by amplifying reference gene primers. TCRdb keeps only in-frame clones here, not all; method: immunoSEQ multiplex PCR. The V and J calls and clone size are taken from that table; D and trimming were inferred from the DNA. The profile shows under 95,000 clones, more than 75% of them singletons. Sequenced: peripheral blood. This receptor was taken from a human donor with acute or convalescent COVID-19. The donor label of this sample is uncertain. The chain uses TRBV9 and TRBJ2-1; D possibly corresponds to TRBD1 (5 bases). CDR3 in DNA: TGTGCCAGCAGCGTAGGCCAGGGTAACTACAATGAGCAGTTCTTC. This gives the protein CASSVGQGNYNEQFF. The full variable domain, its missing parts supplied by reference TRBV9 and TRBJ2-1, is DSGVTQTPKHLITATGQRVTLRCSPRSGDLSVYWYQQSLDQGLQFLIQYYNGEERAKGNILERFSAQQFPDLHSELNLSSLELGDSALYFCASSVGQGNYNEQFFGPGTRLTVL.